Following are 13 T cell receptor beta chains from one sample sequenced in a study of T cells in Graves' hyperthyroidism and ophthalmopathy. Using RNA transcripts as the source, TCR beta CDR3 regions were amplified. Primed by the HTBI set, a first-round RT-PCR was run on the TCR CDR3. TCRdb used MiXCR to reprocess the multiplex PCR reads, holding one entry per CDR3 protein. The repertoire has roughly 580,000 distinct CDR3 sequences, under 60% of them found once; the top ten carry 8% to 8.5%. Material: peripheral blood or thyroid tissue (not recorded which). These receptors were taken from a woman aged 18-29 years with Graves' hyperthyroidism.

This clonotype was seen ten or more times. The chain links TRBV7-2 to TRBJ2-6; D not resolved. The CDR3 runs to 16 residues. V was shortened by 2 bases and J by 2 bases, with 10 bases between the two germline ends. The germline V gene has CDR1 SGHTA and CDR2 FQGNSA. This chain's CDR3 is CASSLRRVTGANVLTF. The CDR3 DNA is TGTGCCAGCAGCTTAAGACGGGTGACTGGGGCCAACGTCCTGACTTTC. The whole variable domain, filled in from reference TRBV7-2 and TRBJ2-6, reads GAGVSQSPSNKVTEKGKDVELRCDPISGHTALYWYRQSLGQGLEFLIYFQGNSAPDKSGLPSDRFSAERTGGSVSTLTIQRTQQEDSAVYLCASSLRRVTGANVLTFGAGSRLTVL.

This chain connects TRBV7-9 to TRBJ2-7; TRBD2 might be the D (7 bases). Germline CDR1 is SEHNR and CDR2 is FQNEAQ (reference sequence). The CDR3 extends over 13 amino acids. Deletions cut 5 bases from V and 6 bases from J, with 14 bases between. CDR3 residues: CASSSRGGGEQYF. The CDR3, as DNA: TGTGCCAGCAGCAGCCGCGGGGGCGGCGAGCAGTACTTC.

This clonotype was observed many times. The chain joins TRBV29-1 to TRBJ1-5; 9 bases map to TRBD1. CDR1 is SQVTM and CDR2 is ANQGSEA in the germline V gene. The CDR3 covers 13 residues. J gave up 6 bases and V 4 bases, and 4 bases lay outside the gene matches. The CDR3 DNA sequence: TGCAGCGTTGGGGACAGGGTCGGTCAGCCCCAGCATTTT. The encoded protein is CSVGDRVGQPQHF. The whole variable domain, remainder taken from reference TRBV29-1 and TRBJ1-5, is SAVISQKPSRDICQRGTSLTIQCQVDSQVTMMFWYRQQPGQSLTLIATANQGSEATYESGFVIDKFPISRPNLTFSTLTVSNMSPEDSSIYLCSVGDRVGQPQHFGDGTRLSIL.

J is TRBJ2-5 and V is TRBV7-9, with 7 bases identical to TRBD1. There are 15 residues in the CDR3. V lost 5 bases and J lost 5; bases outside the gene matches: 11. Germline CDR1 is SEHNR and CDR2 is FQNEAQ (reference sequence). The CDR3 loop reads CASSPGQATGETQYF. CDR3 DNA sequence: TGTGCCAGCAGCCCTGGACAGGCCACCGGGGAGACCCAGTACTTC. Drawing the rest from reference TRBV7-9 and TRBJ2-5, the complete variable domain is DTGVSQNPRHKITKRGQNVTFRCDPISEHNRLYWYRQTLGQGPEFLTYFQNEAQLEKSRLLSDRFSAERPKGSFSTLEIQRTEQGDSAMYLCASSPGQATGETQYFGPGTRLLVL.

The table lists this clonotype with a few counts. The DNA for the CDR3 is TGTGCCAGCAGCTGGACAGGGGGAGAGACCCAGTACTTC. Translation: CASSWTGGETQYF. This rearrangement joins TRBV5-6 to TRBJ2-5; 10 bases agree with TRBD1. V was pared by 3 bases and J by 4 bases, with 0 bases of the junction left unmatched. The CDR3 is 13 amino acids. Per germline, CDR1 SGHDT and CDR2 YYEEEE.

The CDR3 loop reads CASNRGLSAEAFF. The CDR3 DNA reads TGTGCCAGCAACCGGGGACTCAGCGCTGAAGCTTTCTTT. The V gene is TRBV7-8, the J gene TRBJ1-1; D perhaps matches TRBD1 (5 bases). The CDR3 loop spans 13 amino acids. V dropped 7 bases and J dropped 6 bases, with 15 bases sitting between them. Per germline, CDR1 SGHVS and CDR2 FQNEAQ.

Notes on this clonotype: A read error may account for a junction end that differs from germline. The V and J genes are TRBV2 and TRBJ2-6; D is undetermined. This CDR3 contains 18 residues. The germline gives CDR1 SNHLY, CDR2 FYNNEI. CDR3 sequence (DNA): TGTGCCCGCAGTGCGGTATATAACAGACTCTCTGGGGCCAACGTCCTGACTTTC. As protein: CARSAVYNRLSGANVLTF.

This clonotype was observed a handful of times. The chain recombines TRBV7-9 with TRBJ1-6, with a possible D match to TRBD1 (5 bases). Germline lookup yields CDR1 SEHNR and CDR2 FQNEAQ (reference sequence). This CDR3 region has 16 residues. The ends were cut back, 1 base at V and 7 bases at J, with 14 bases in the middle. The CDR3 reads CASSLVTGIYNSPLHF. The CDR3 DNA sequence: TGTGCCAGCAGCTTAGTTACAGGAATTTACAATTCACCCCTCCACTTT.

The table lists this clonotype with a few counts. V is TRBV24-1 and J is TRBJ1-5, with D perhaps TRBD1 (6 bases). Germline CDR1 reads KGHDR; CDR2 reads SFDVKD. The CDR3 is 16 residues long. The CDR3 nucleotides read TGTGCTAGTGGTTTGTCGGGGGCCGGTAGCAATCAGCCCCAGCATTTT. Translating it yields CASGLSGAGSNQPQHF.

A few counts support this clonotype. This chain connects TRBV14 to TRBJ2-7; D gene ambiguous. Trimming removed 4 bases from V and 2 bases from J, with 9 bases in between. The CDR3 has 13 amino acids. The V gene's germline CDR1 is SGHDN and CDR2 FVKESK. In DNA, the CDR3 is TGTGCCAGCAGCCCCGTTGGGACCTACGAGCAGTACTTC. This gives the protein CASSPVGTYEQYF.

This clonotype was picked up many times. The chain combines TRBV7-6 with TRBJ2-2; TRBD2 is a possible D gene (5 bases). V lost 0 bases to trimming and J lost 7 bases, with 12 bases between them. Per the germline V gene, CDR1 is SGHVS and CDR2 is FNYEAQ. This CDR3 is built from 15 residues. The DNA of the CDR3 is TGTGCCAGCAGCTTAGCGTCGACGGCGGGCGGGGAGCTGTTTTTT. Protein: CASSLASTAGGELFF.

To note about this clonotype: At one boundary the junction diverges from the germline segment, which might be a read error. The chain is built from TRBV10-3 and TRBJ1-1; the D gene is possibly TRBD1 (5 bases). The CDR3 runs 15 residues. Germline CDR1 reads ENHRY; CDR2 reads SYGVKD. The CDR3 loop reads CASSAVTTRGTEAFF. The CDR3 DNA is TGTGCCAGCAGTGCGGTGACAACGAGGGGCACTGAAGCTTTCTTT.

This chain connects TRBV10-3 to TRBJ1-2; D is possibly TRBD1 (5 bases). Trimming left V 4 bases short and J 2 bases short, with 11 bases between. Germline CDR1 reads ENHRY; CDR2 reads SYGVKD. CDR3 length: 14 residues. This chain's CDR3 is CAISARDGNYGYTF. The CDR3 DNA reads TGTGCCATCAGTGCGCGGGACGGAAACTATGGCTACACCTTC.